This TCR beta chain appears in the sequencing data of a study of blood T cell repertoires in COVID-19. On the study more broadly: Sites in the United States, Italy and Spain provided acute and convalescent COVID-19 samples.

Germline CDR1 and CDR2: KGHSH and LQKENI. This CDR3 is built from 19 residues. V shed 4 bases, J shed 2 bases, and the junction held 15 bases outside the gene matches. Assay used: immunoSEQ multiplex PCR; TCRdb lists only in-frame clones, some missing. The table includes 75,000 to 85,000 clones, around 88% detected once. This sequence originates from a human donor in a cohort sampled during active COVID-19. Sequencing input: peripheral blood. The V gene is TRBV18, the J gene TRBJ2-1; 9 positions agree with TRBD2. For the CDR3, the DNA is TGTGCCAGCTCACTGCGGGCTAGCGGGACCCCTAGCCCCTACAATGAGCAGTTCTTC. It yields the protein CASSLRASGTPSPYNEQFF. Supplemented by reference TRBV18 and TRBJ2-1, the full variable domain reads NAGVMQNPRHLVRRRGQEARLRCSPMKGHSHVYWYRQLPEEGLKFMVYLQKENIIDESGMPKERFSAEFPKEGPSILRIQQVVRGDSAAYFCASSLRASGTPSPYNEQFFGPGTRLTVL.